This entry concerns a single T cell receptor (beta chain). Its antigen remains unidentified. Qualities for individual bases were not recorded, and no much larger clone is one base off. According to the germline V gene, CDR1 reads SQVTM and CDR2 reads ANQGSEA. Ends trimmed: V by 8 bases, J by 7 bases; bases unmatched to a gene: 3. The CDR3 holds 12 amino acids from the cysteine to the phenylalanine. The CDR3 DNA has 36 bases and is translated from base 1. The sample belongs to a study of breast tumors, draining lymph nodes, adjacent tissues (dated by TCRdb to about 2016). General notes on the study: In breast cancer patients, the study compared the TCR beta repertoires of tumor, adjacent nontumor tissue and axillary lymph nodes. In human breast cancer, the study set out to assess how tumor, surrounding tissue and draining lymph node repertoires relate to one another and whether T cells might be exchanged between them.

Lymph node samples were obtained from the axillary draining lymph nodes of breast cancer patients. Sequenced on an Illumina HiSeq 2000. TCR beta chain libraries were generated by multiplex PCR amplification. High-throughput sequencing was used to analyze the amplified TCR beta chain products. TCRdb handled the public reads itself, with Q25 trimming in fastp and clone calling in MiXCR, and kept productive beta chains. Each CDR3 protein gets just one entry, which takes the most common genes and DNA from the rows behind it. Present in this sample are 200,000 to 250,000 distinct CDR3 sequences, about 30% of which were seen just once. The ten largest account for about 1.4% of the sample. Summary of the overall study and its limitations: The data were considered consistent with the idea that most tumor T cells come from the lymph node and then expand in tumor tissue. Tumor T-cell repertoires showed less diversity than lymph node repertoires and more diversity than nontumor tissue repertoires, and tumor T-cell repertoires showed preferential V and J gene usage. Tumor and nontumor tissue repertoires were found to be significantly more similar in luminal-like than in basal-like breast cancer. The conclusion that tumor T cells originate in lymph nodes was framed as consistent with a hypothesis rather than directly demonstrated.

Sequences were obtained from axillary lymph node tissue. The V and J segments used are TRBV29-1 and TRBJ1-4, with 11 bases matching TRBD1. The clonotype originates from a female donor with breast cancer. Some clones in this sample may be carry-over from other donors' samples. The CDR3 protein sequence reads: CSLGQGVEKLFF. In nucleotides, the sequence is TGCAGCTTGGGACAGGGGGTTGAAAAACTGTTTTTT.